The rows below give T cell receptor beta chains drawn from one sample of a study of identical twins. Each CDR3 protein is one row after TCRdb ran MiXCR on the 5' RACE reads. Of about 220,000 distinct CDR3 sequences detected, less than 9.5% appear once; the ten largest clones hold 5.1%. Material for sequencing was memory (CD45RO+) T cells sorted from blood. The receptors come from a woman between 18 and 29 years old in good health. Each CDR3 is given with its conserved first and last residue. The D gene is left open where the match is weak. Some rows have no size entry. The others give once, few or many, or a class for an expanded clone.

clone size: few
V gene: TRBV11-2
J gene: TRBJ1-1
D gene: NA
CDR3 DNA: TGTGCCAGCAGCCCCCGGGACATCAACCCGAACACTGAAGCTTTCTTT
CDR3 protein: CASSPRDINPNTEAFF

clone size: few
V gene: TRBV9
J gene: TRBJ2-5
D gene: TRBD2
CDR3 DNA: TGTGCCAGCAGAATAGCGGGAGGGTTGGGAAGGGAGACCCAGTACTTC
CDR3 protein: CASRIAGGLGRETQYF

clone size: few
V gene: TRBV7-9
J gene: TRBJ1-4
D gene: TRBD1
CDR3 DNA: TGTGCCAGCACCCGGGACAGGGGTAATGAAAAACTGTTTTTT
CDR3 protein: CASTRDRGNEKLFF

clone size: NA
V gene: TRBV6-5
J gene: TRBJ2-7
D gene: NA
CDR3 DNA: TGTGCCAGCAGTTACACCGACGGCTCCTACGAGCAGTACTTC
CDR3 protein: CASSYTDGSYEQYF

clone size: many
V gene: TRBV3-1
J gene: TRBJ1-5
D gene: NA
CDR3 DNA: TGTGCCAGCAGCCAAGGGCGAGGGACACTGAATCAGCCCCAGCATTTT
CDR3 protein: CASSQGRGTLNQPQHF

clone size: NA
V gene: TRBV28
J gene: TRBJ2-5
D gene: TRBD1
CDR3 DNA: TGTGCCAGCAGTTCCCGGGACAGGGTGGAGACCCAGTACTTC
CDR3 protein: CASSSRDRVETQYF

clone size: few
V gene: TRBV13
J gene: TRBJ2-4
D gene: NA
CDR3 DNA: TGTGCCAGCAGCCCCTCAATTCAATTGGCCGGGAGAGCCAAAAACATTCAGTACTTC
CDR3 protein: CASSPSIQLAGRAKNIQYF

clone size: few
V gene: TRBV7-9
J gene: TRBJ1-2
D gene: NA
CDR3 DNA: TGTGCCAGCAGCTTAGCGGAGACAGGATATGGCTATGGCTACACCTTC
CDR3 protein: CASSLAETGYGYGYTF

clone size: many
V gene: TRBV15
J gene: TRBJ2-4
D gene: NA
CDR3 DNA: TGTGCCACCAGCACAGGACCGGGACCGGGGGACATTCAGTACTTC
CDR3 protein: CATSTGPGPGDIQYF

clone size: few
V gene: TRBV27
J gene: TRBJ1-6
D gene: NA
CDR3 DNA: TGTGCCAGCAGGGAGGCTGGTCGTTCACCCCTCCACTTT
CDR3 protein: CASREAGRSPLHF

clone size: few
V gene: TRBV7-9
J gene: TRBJ1-1
D gene: NA
CDR3 DNA: TGTGCCAGCAGCGAGACTGAAGCTTTCTTT
CDR3 protein: CASSETEAFF

clone size: many
V gene: TRBV10-3
J gene: TRBJ2-7
D gene: TRBD2
CDR3 DNA: TGTGCCATCAGTGCGGGAGGGGCTGACGAGCAGTACTTC
CDR3 protein: CAISAGGADEQYF

clone size: few
V gene: TRBV20-1
J gene: TRBJ1-2
D gene: NA
CDR3 DNA: TGCAGTGCTAACACAGGGATAGGCTACACCTTC
CDR3 protein: CSANTGIGYTF

clone size: many
V gene: TRBV9
J gene: TRBJ1-5
D gene: NA
CDR3 DNA: TGTGCCAGCAGCGTAGGGGGACAAGGCAATCAGCCCCAGCATTTT
CDR3 protein: CASSVGGQGNQPQHF

clone size: NA
V gene: TRBV15
J gene: TRBJ1-5
D gene: NA
CDR3 DNA: TGTGCCACCAGCAGAGATCCTGGAGGGGCCCAGCCCCAGCATTTT
CDR3 protein: CATSRDPGGAQPQHF

clone size: once
V gene: TRBV10-3
J gene: TRBJ1-1
D gene: NA
CDR3 DNA: TGTGCCATCAGTGAGTCGAACGAGTCTGAAGCTTTCTTT
CDR3 protein: CAISESNESEAFF

clone size: NA
V gene: TRBV9
J gene: TRBJ2-6
D gene: NA
CDR3 DNA: TGTGCCAGCAGCGCGCTCAGGGGTTCTGGGGCCAACGTCCTGACTTTC
CDR3 protein: CASSALRGSGANVLTF

clone size: NA
V gene: TRBV5-8
J gene: TRBJ2-3
D gene: TRBD1
CDR3 DNA: TGTGCCAGCAACAGGGGGCATAGGGCAGATACGCAGTATTTT
CDR3 protein: CASNRGHRADTQYF

clone size: few
V gene: TRBV5-6
J gene: TRBJ1-6
D gene: TRBD1
CDR3 DNA: TGTGCCAGCAGCATGGACAGGGATTATAATTCACCCCTCCACTTT
CDR3 protein: CASSMDRDYNSPLHF

clone size: NA
V gene: TRBV5-6
J gene: TRBJ2-7
D gene: NA
CDR3 DNA: TGTGCCAGCAGCATCTACCAGGACGAGCAGTACTTC
CDR3 protein: CASSIYQDEQYF

clone size: few
V gene: TRBV10-3
J gene: TRBJ2-6
D gene: TRBD1
CDR3 DNA: TGTGCCATCAGTCCGGGACAGGGGGCTTTTCCTGGGGCCAACGTCCTGACTTTC
CDR3 protein: CAISPGQGAFPGANVLTF

clone size: NA
V gene: TRBV10-3
J gene: TRBJ2-7
D gene: TRBD2
CDR3 DNA: TGTGCCATCAGTGTCCCCGGCGGGAGGCCTAACGAGCAGTACTTC
CDR3 protein: CAISVPGGRPNEQYF

clone size: NA
V gene: TRBV27
J gene: TRBJ2-1
D gene: NA
CDR3 DNA: TGTGCCAGCAGTCCCGGAGGGGGGCATGAGCAGTTCTTC
CDR3 protein: CASSPGGGHEQFF

clone size: many
V gene: TRBV9
J gene: TRBJ2-7
D gene: TRBD2
CDR3 DNA: TGTGCCAGCAGCGTTGGTCCGGGGGGGCACTACGAGCAGTACTTC
CDR3 protein: CASSVGPGGHYEQYF

clone size: NA
V gene: TRBV6-2/TRBV6-3
J gene: TRBJ1-1
D gene: TRBD1
CDR3 DNA: TGTGCCAGCAGCGGACAGGGGTTGGGTGAAGCTTTCTTT
CDR3 protein: CASSGQGLGEAFF

clone size: many
V gene: TRBV20-1
J gene: TRBJ1-2
D gene: TRBD1
CDR3 DNA: TGCAGTGCTCCGACAGGGCACAAGGGCTACACCTTC
CDR3 protein: CSAPTGHKGYTF

clone size: many
V gene: TRBV29-1
J gene: TRBJ2-7
D gene: TRBD1
CDR3 DNA: TGCAGCGTGAGACAGGGGGGCGAGCAGTACTTC
CDR3 protein: CSVRQGGEQYF

clone size: once
V gene: TRBV5-4
J gene: TRBJ2-3
D gene: NA
CDR3 DNA: TGTGCCAGCAGCTTGGGTAGCGCTTTTCCAGATACGCAGTATTTT
CDR3 protein: CASSLGSAFPDTQYF

clone size: NA
V gene: TRBV5-5
J gene: TRBJ2-5
D gene: NA
CDR3 DNA: TGTGCCAGCAGCCCTCGGACTTACCAAGAGACCCAGTACTTC
CDR3 protein: CASSPRTYQETQYF

clone size: NA
V gene: TRBV20-1
J gene: TRBJ2-7
D gene: TRBD2
CDR3 DNA: TGCAGTGCTAGAGATCGGGGACTAGCATCGGAGGAGCAGTACTTC
CDR3 protein: CSARDRGLASEEQYF

clone size: few
V gene: TRBV14
J gene: TRBJ1-6
D gene: TRBD1
CDR3 DNA: TGTGCCAGCAGCCAAAGCGGCGACAGGGAGTCACCCCTCCACTTT
CDR3 protein: CASSQSGDRESPLHF

clone size: many
V gene: TRBV12-3/TRBV12-4
J gene: TRBJ1-3
D gene: NA
CDR3 DNA: TGTGCCAGCACCCCGGTCGGGAACACCATATATTTT
CDR3 protein: CASTPVGNTIYF

clone size: NA
V gene: TRBV5-1
J gene: TRBJ2-7
D gene: NA
CDR3 DNA: TGCGCCAGCAGCCCCCGGGGTCCCACATACGAGCAGTACTTC
CDR3 protein: CASSPRGPTYEQYF

clone size: NA
V gene: TRBV6-1
J gene: TRBJ2-1
D gene: TRBD2
CDR3 DNA: TGTGCCAGCAGTCCCGCTAGCGGGGAGCCTACCTACAATGAGCAGTTCTTC
CDR3 protein: CASSPASGEPTYNEQFF

clone size: NA
V gene: TRBV6-5
J gene: TRBJ2-5
D gene: NA
CDR3 DNA: TGTGCCAGCTCGCAGGGAAGCGAGACCCAGTACTTC
CDR3 protein: CASSQGSETQYF

clone size: few
V gene: TRBV2
J gene: TRBJ1-2
D gene: NA
CDR3 DNA: TGTGCCAGCATAGTGGCTCTCACTCTAGATGGCTACACCTTC
CDR3 protein: CASIVALTLDGYTF

clone size: many
V gene: TRBV4-3
J gene: TRBJ2-1
D gene: TRBD2
CDR3 DNA: TGCGCCAGCAGCCAGGGGTCTAGCGGGAGGTGGATCGCTGAGCAGTTCTTC
CDR3 protein: CASSQGSSGRWIAEQFF

clone size: NA
V gene: TRBV20-1
J gene: TRBJ2-7
D gene: TRBD2
CDR3 DNA: TGCAGTGCTAGTGGGACTAGCGGGCTTACTGACGAGCAGTACTTC
CDR3 protein: CSASGTSGLTDEQYF

clone size: many
V gene: TRBV27
J gene: TRBJ1-2
D gene: NA
CDR3 DNA: TGTGCCAGCAGTTTAAAGTACGACTATGGCTACACCTTC
CDR3 protein: CASSLKYDYGYTF

clone size: many
V gene: TRBV5-1
J gene: TRBJ2-1
D gene: NA
CDR3 DNA: TGCGCCAGCAGTGCGGGGGCCCCTTACAATGAGCAGTTCTTC
CDR3 protein: CASSAGAPYNEQFF

clone size: few
V gene: TRBV20-1
J gene: TRBJ2-2
D gene: TRBD1
CDR3 DNA: TGCAGTGCGGACCGCCGGGACAGGATCCATGGGGAGCTGTTTTTT
CDR3 protein: CSADRRDRIHGELFF

clone size: NA
V gene: TRBV24-1
J gene: TRBJ1-3
D gene: TRBD1
CDR3 DNA: TGTGCCACCAGTGATATAGAGGGGGCGGAAGGAAACACCATATATTTT
CDR3 protein: CATSDIEGAEGNTIYF

clone size: NA
V gene: TRBV9
J gene: TRBJ1-6
D gene: NA
CDR3 DNA: TGTGCCAGCAGCGTAGACCCGCTACAGCCACCCCTCCACTTT
CDR3 protein: CASSVDPLQPPLHF

clone size: few
V gene: TRBV20-1
J gene: TRBJ2-7
D gene: NA
CDR3 DNA: TGCAGTGCTAGTAGGTTGATACCCTACGAGCAGTACTTC
CDR3 protein: CSASRLIPYEQYF

clone size: NA
V gene: TRBV5-1
J gene: TRBJ2-7
D gene: NA
CDR3 DNA: TGCGCCAGCAGCTTGTTGGACTACGAGCAGTACTTC
CDR3 protein: CASSLLDYEQYF

clone size: few
V gene: TRBV6-1
J gene: TRBJ1-3
D gene: NA
CDR3 DNA: TGTGCCAGCAGTAGATCCCCGGGAAACACCATATATTTT
CDR3 protein: CASSRSPGNTIYF